A single sample gave rise to the 9 T cell receptor beta chains below, sequenced in a study of beta chain features in type 1 diabetes. Expressed TCRB transcripts were sequenced because the isolated RNA had all been reverse transcribed beforehand. TCRdb keeps only in-frame clones here, not all; method: immunoSEQ multiplex PCR. The table shows 300,000 or so clones, with roughly 8% occurring only once. Sequencing was carried out using central memory CD4+ T cells from blood. These receptors originate from a woman between 18 and 29 years old in good health.

V and J are TRBV18 and TRBJ2-1; 13 nucleotides line up with TRBD2. V lost 2 bases and J lost 6; bases outside the gene matches: 1. Germline V lookup: CDR1 KGHSH, CDR2 LQKENI. The CDR3 has 15 amino acids. The CDR3 region has the DNA TGTGCCAGCTCACCAGGACTAGCGGGAGCCAATGAGCAGTTCTTC. Amino acid sequence: CASSPGLAGANEQFF.

The rearrangement joins TRBV4-3 to TRBJ1-4; TRBD1 is a possible D gene (5 bases). Germline loops: CDR1 LGHNA, CDR2 YSLEER. V lost 0 bases to trimming and J lost 0 bases, with 11 bases between them. The CDR3 runs 17 residues. CDR3: CASSQDPRVATNEKLFF. CDR3 sequence (DNA): TGCGCCAGCAGCCAAGATCCCAGGGTAGCAACTAATGAAAAACTGTTTTTT.

The genes are TRBV15 and TRBJ1-5; the D is unclear. Trimming stripped 6 bases from V and 5 bases from J, with 17 bases between. The germline CDR1 and CDR2 sequences are LNHNV and YYDKDF (reference sequence). CDR3 length: 15 residues. The CDR3 nucleotides are TGTGCCACCAGGGAAAGTTCGAGGATCTATCAGCCCCAGCATTTT. Translated, it gives CATRESSRIYQPQHF.

This clone appeared a few times. The V call is TRBV5-6, the J call TRBJ1-1, with no clear D. The CDR3 extends over 13 amino acids. The germline V gene has CDR1 SGHDT and CDR2 YYEEEE. The V gene lost 2 bases and the J gene lost 1 base, with 6 bases spanning the gap. In nucleotides, the CDR3 is TGTGCCAGCAGCTTCAGGAGGAACACTGAAGCTTTCTTT. It is translated as CASSFRRNTEAFF.

The rearrangement links TRBV25-1 to TRBJ1-2; D is possibly TRBD1 (5 bases). Trimming removed 3 bases at V and 8 bases at J, with 19 bases between. The CDR3 sequence is 15 residues long. From germline, CDR1 is MGHDK and CDR2 SYGVNS. CDR3 protein: CASSEGGGTPWGYTF. Written as DNA, the CDR3 is TGTGCCAGCAGTGAGGGGGGTGGGACTCCATGGGGCTACACCTTC.

This clone has more than one count but fewer than ten. J is TRBJ2-1 and V is TRBV5-1; perhaps TRBD1 as D (6 bases). Looked up from germline, CDR1 is SGHRS and CDR2 is YFSETQ. V dropped 3 bases and J dropped 4 bases, with 20 bases sitting between them. This CDR3 region has 17 residues. CDR3: CASSWGSRGTLYNEQFF. The CDR3 DNA follows: TGCGCCAGCAGCTGGGGCAGTAGGGGGACACTTTACAATGAGCAGTTCTTC.

This clone turned up a few times. Other DNA sequences in the same sample also yield this CDR3. The V and J genes are TRBV2 and TRBJ2-5; D remains ambiguous. The ends were cut back, 5 bases at V and 4 bases at J, with 14 bases in the middle. Germline loops: CDR1 SNHLY, CDR2 FYNNEI. The CDR3 contains 14 residues. The chain's CDR3 is CASSRTGLRETQYF. The CDR3 DNA sequence: TGTGCCAGCAGTAGGACGGGCCTAAGAGAGACCCAGTACTTC.

This rearrangement joins TRBV6-6 to TRBJ1-1; no firm D call. The germline gives CDR1 MNHNY, CDR2 SVGAGI (reference sequence). CDR3 length equals 13 residues. Trimming left V 2 bases short and J 4 bases short, with 8 bases between. The CDR3 protein is CASSYGFTTEAFF. The CDR3 DNA is TGTGCCAGCAGTTACGGGTTTACCACTGAAGCTTTCTTT.

V and J are TRBV9 and TRBJ2-7, with 11 bases fitting TRBD2. This CDR3 spans 17 amino acids. Per germline, CDR1 SGDLS and CDR2 YYNGEE. V dropped 5 bases and J dropped 0; count of bases not matched to a gene: 10. Here the CDR3 reads CASSSGTSGSSSYEQYF. CDR3 coding DNA: TGTGCCAGCAGTTCCGGGACTAGCGGTAGTTCCTCCTACGAGCAGTACTTC.